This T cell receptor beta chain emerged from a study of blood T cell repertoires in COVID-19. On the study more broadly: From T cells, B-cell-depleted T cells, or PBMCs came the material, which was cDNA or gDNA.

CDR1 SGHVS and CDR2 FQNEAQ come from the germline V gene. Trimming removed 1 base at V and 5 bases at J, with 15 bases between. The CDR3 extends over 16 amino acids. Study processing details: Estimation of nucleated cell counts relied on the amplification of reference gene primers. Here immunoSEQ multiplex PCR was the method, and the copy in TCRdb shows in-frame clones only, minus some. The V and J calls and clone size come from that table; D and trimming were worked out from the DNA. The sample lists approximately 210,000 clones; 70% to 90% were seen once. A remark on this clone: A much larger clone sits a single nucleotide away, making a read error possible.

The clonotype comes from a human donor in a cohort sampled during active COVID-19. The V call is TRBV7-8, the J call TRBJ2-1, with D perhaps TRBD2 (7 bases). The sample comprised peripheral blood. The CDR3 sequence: CASSLGARGGHNEQFF. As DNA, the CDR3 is TGTGCCAGCAGCTTAGGGGCAAGGGGGGGGCACAATGAGCAGTTCTTC.